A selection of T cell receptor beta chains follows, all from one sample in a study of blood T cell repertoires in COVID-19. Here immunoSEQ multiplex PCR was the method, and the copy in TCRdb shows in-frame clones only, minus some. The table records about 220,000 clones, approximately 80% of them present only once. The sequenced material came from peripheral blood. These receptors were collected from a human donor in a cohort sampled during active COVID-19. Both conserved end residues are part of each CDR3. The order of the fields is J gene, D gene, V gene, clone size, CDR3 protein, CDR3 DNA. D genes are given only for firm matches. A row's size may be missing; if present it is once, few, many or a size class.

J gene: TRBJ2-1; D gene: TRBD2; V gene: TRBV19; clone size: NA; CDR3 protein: CASSIDRLASGNEQFF; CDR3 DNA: TGTGCCAGTAGTATAGATCGACTAGCGTCGGGAAATGAGCAGTTCTTC
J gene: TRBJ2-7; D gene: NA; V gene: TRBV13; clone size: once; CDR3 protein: CASSPQTRTYEQYF; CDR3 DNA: TGTGCCAGCAGCCCCCAGACAAGAACCTACGAGCAGTACTTC
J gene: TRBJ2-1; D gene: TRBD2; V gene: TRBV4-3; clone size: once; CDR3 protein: CASSQGKAGGVYNEQFF; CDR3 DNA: TGCGCCAGCAGCCAAGGGAAAGCGGGGGGCGTTTACAATGAGCAGTTCTTC
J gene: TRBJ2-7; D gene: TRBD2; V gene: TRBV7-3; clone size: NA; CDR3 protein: CASSLTGLAGVLGCYEQYF; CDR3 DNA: TGTGCCAGCAGCTTAACGGGACTAGCGGGAGTTCTGGGTTGTTACGAGCAGTACTTC
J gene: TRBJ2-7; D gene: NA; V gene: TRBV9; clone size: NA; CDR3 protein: CASSVGQKYEQYF; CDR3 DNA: TGTGCCAGCAGCGTAGGGCAAAAATACGAGCAGTACTTC
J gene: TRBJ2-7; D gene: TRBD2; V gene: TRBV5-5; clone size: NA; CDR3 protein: CASSPGTSGSHEQYF; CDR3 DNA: TGTGCCAGCAGCCCCGGGACTAGCGGGAGTCACGAGCAGTACTTC
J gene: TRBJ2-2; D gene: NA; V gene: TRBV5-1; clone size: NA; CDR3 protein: CASSLGLGESNTGELFF; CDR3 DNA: TGCGCCAGCAGCTTGGGGCTGGGCGAATCGAACACCGGGGAGCTGTTTTTT
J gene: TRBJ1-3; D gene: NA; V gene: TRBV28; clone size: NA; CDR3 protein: CASSLGPGGLNTIYF; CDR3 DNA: TGTGCCAGCAGTTTAGGTCCGGGAGGGCTAAACACCATATATTTT
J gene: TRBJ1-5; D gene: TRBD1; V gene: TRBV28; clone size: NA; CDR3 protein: CASSPDRWTGGYQPQHF; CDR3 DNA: TGTGCCAGCAGTCCGGATCGTTGGACAGGGGGATATCAGCCCCAGCATTTT
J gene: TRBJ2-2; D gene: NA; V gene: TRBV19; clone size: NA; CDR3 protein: CASIKGLNGGELFF; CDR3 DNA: TGTGCCAGTATTAAGGGGTTAAACGGCGGGGAGCTGTTTTTT
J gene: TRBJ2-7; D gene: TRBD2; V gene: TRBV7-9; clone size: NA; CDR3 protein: CASSLGWRGAEYEQYF; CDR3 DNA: TGTGCCAGCAGCTTAGGTTGGCGGGGGGCGGAATACGAGCAGTACTTC
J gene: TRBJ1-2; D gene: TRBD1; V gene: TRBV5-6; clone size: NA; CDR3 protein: CASSLVDRGFYGYTF; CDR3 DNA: TGTGCCAGCAGCTTGGTGGACAGGGGCTTCTATGGCTACACCTTC
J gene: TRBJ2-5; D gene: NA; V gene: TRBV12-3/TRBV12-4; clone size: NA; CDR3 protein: CASRRGAETQYF; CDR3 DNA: TGTGCCAGCAGGCGGGGAGCAGAGACCCAGTACTTC
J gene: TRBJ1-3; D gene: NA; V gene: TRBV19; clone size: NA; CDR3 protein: CASSIGQSGNTIYF; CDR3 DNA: TGTGCCAGTAGTATCGGACAATCTGGAAACACCATATATTTT
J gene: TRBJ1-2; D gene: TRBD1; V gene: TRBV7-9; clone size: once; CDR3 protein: CASSPGTAFGGYTF; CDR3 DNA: TGTGCCAGCAGCCCCGGGACAGCGTTCGGGGGCTACACCTTC